The 18 T cell receptor beta chains below were found in one sample sequenced in a study of blood T cells in healthy people across ages. Using a J-beta primer mix together with a sample-barcoded 5' primer, a second PCR was run for about 6 to 12 cycles. Using its own MiXCR run on the 5' RACE reads, TCRdb lists one record per CDR3 protein. The sample includes about a million distinct CDR3 sequences, about 48% of them seen just once. The sequenced sample was blood. The receptors shown here come from a man aged 30-40 years in good health.

This chain connects TRBV29-1 to TRBJ2-1, with 12 positions matching TRBD1. Germline CDR1 reads SQVTM; CDR2 reads ANQGSEA. The CDR3 loop spans 12 amino acids. The CDR3 sequence is CAGDRGQTEQFF. The CDR3 coding sequence is TGCGCGGGGGACAGGGGGCAGACTGAGCAGTTCTTC.

The rearrangement uses TRBV28 and TRBJ2-1, with 11 nucleotides matching TRBD2. This CDR3 region has 14 residues. Unmatched junction bases numbered 2, after V lost 6 bases and J lost 4 bases. Germline V gives CDR1 MDHEN, CDR2 SYDVKM. DNA for the CDR3: TGTGCCAGCAGGACTAGCGGGGAGTACAATGAGCAGTTCTTC. Encoded protein: CASRTSGEYNEQFF.

This chain joins TRBV11-2 and TRBJ1-5; D not certain. The ends were cut back, 2 bases at V and 0 bases at J, with 32 bases in the middle. Germline loops: CDR1 SGHAT, CDR2 FQNNGV. CDR3 length equals 23 residues. CDR3 residues: CASSLRPAHRTDFISYSNQPQHF. As DNA, the CDR3 is TGTGCCAGCAGCTTACGACCAGCCCATCGGACCGACTTTATTTCTTATAGCAATCAGCCCCAGCATTTT.

The chain recombines TRBV2 with TRBJ2-3, with a tentative D call TRBD2 (5 bases). This CDR3 is 13 amino acids long. The V and J ends lost 4 bases and 6 bases respectively, with 11 bases between them. Germline-derived CDR1 and CDR2 are SNHLY and FYNNEI. In nucleotides, the CDR3 is TGTGCCAGCAGTGGCCCCCGGAGGGATACGCAGTATTTT. This sequence encodes CASSGPRRDTQYF.

This clonotype was recorded only once. J is TRBJ1-5 and V is TRBV9, with 9 bases lining up with TRBD1. The V gene end was trimmed by 3 bases and the J gene end by 1 base; junction bases not matched to a gene: 5. CDR3 length: 16 amino acids. CDR1 is SGDLS, CDR2 YYNGEE, per germline. In nucleotides, the CDR3 is TGTGCCAGCAGCGGGGGACAGGGTGAAAGCAATCAGCCCCAGCATTTT. This translates into CASSGGQGESNQPQHF.

The chain is built from TRBV20-1 and TRBJ1-2; D is perhaps TRBD1 (5 bases). Germline values: CDR1 DFQATT, CDR2 SNEGSKA (reference sequence). This CDR3 has 13 amino acids. With 6 bases removed from V and 8 bases from J, the gap between germline ends came to 19 bases. The CDR3 region has the DNA TGCAGTGCACCGGGACGGGGAGATGGCGGCTACACCTTC. This gives the protein CSAPGRGDGGYTF.

This clonotype came up many times. CDR3 region: CAIRGASDNYGYTF. DNA of the CDR3: TGTGCCATCAGGGGTGCATCCGATAACTATGGCTACACCTTC. This chain links TRBV10-3 with TRBJ1-2; no definite D call. The CDR3 spans 14 residues. The V end lost 6 bases, the J end lost 1 base, and 12 bases lay between the germline ends. Germline lookup yields CDR1 ENHRY and CDR2 SYGVKD.

J is TRBJ2-4 and V is TRBV6-2 or TRBV6-3; D uncertain. The CDR3 totals 14 residues. V lost 7 bases, J lost 0 bases, and 10 bases lay in between. Germline V lookup: CDR1 MNHEY, CDR2 SVGEGT. CDR3 DNA sequence: TGTGCCAGCACCTGGGCTCTAGCCAAAAACATTCAGTACTTC. It is translated as CASTWALAKNIQYF.

This chain links TRBV5-1 with TRBJ2-1; no clear D. The CDR3 has 14 amino acids. Per the germline V gene, CDR1 is SGHRS and CDR2 is YFSETQ. The germline V and J ends were trimmed by 0 bases and 9 bases, with 13 bases remaining between them. The CDR3 region is CASSLDLGGGEQFF. CDR3 DNA sequence: TGCGCCAGCAGCTTGGACCTGGGTGGCGGTGAGCAGTTCTTC. Looking up the rest from reference TRBV5-1 and TRBJ2-1 gives the full variable domain: KAGVTQTPRYLIKTRGQQVTLSCSPISGHRSVSWYQQTPGQGLQFLFEYFSETQRNKGNFPGRFSGRQFSNSRSEMNVSTLELGDSALYLCASSLDLGGGEQFFGPGTRLTVL.

This clonotype was counted only a few times. The chain has TRBV20-1 and TRBJ2-5; D is undetermined. CDR1 and CDR2 (germline): DFQATT, SNEGSKA (reference sequence). CDR3 size: 12 residues. Trimming stripped 6 bases from V and 5 bases from J, with 13 bases between. The CDR3 protein is CSAPSARETQYF. CDR3 sequence (DNA): TGCAGTGCCCCCTCGGCCAGGGAGACCCAGTACTTC.

This clonotype was detected only a few times. V usage is TRBV6-5 and J usage is TRBJ2-7, with D perhaps assigned TRBD1 or TRBD2 (6 bases each). This CDR3 has 16 residues. Per the germline V gene, CDR1 is MNHEY and CDR2 is SVGAGI. Trimming left V 0 bases short and J 7 bases short, with 19 bases between. CDR3 DNA: TGTGCCAGCAGTTACTCCACCGGACAGTACGCGGGGGAGCAGTACTTC. Translated, it gives CASSYSTGQYAGEQYF.

The chain recombines TRBV6-2 or TRBV6-3 with TRBJ1-1, with unresolved D. CDR1 and CDR2 (germline): MNHEY, SVGEGT. Trimming took off 4 bases at V and 4 bases at J, with 10 bases between the two ends. The CDR3 has 13 residues. CDR3 coding DNA: TGTGCCAGCAGTTCTAGTGGTTCCACTGAAGCTTTCTTT. Its translation is CASSSSGSTEAFF.

Turning to this clonotype: A single base separates this from a much larger clone, so it may be a read error. The rearrangement uses TRBV10-3 and TRBJ2-7; TRBD1 is a possible D gene (5 bases). The germline gives CDR1 ENHRY, CDR2 SYGVKD. This CDR3 is 14 amino acids long. CDR3 region: CTISDSNSAYEQYF. The CDR3 DNA sequence: TGTACCATCAGTGACAGCAACAGCGCCTACGAGCAGTACTTC.

The chain employs TRBV4-2 and TRBJ2-7; 11 nucleotides align to TRBD2. CDR3 length equals 16 residues. The ends lost 4 bases at V and 7 bases at J; junction bases unmatched: 12. Germline V gives CDR1 LGHNA, CDR2 YNFKEQ. The CDR3 here is CASSPGTSGSYNEQYF. The CDR3 DNA reads TGTGCCAGCAGCCCTGGGACTAGCGGCTCCTACAATGAGCAGTACTTC.

This chain uses TRBV12-3 or TRBV12-4 with TRBJ1-6; D gene unclear. The CDR3 consists of 15 residues. Deletions cut 7 bases from V and 0 bases from J, with 10 bases between. CDR3 sequence (DNA): TGTGCCAGCATGATTTTGAGCTCCTATAATTCACCCCTCCACTTT. The encoded protein is CASMILSSYNSPLHF.

The genes are TRBV20-1 and TRBJ2-3; tentatively, D is TRBD1 (6 bases). The CDR3 spans 15 residues. Deletions cut 0 bases from V and 0 bases from J, with 10 bases between. CDR1 and CDR2 (germline): DFQATT, SNEGSKA (reference sequence). The CDR3 is CSARDYRDSTDTQYF. CDR3 DNA sequence: TGCAGTGCTAGAGATTACAGGGATAGCACAGATACGCAGTATTTT.

The chain links TRBV24-1 to TRBJ2-7, with D tentatively TRBD1 or TRBD2 (5 bases each). The V end lost 0 bases, the J end lost 2 bases, and 13 bases lay between the germline ends. The germline gives CDR1 KGHDR, CDR2 SFDVKD. CDR3 size: 16 residues. The DNA for the CDR3 is TGTGCCACCAGTGATTTGTGGGGGACGGACCCCTACGAGCAGTACTTC. Residues: CATSDLWGTDPYEQYF.

The rearrangement links TRBV7-2 to TRBJ2-3, with TRBD2 matching over 7 bases. Trimming took 5 bases from V and 1 from J; bases not matched to a gene: 12. This CDR3 region has 17 residues. The germline CDR1 and CDR2 sequences are SGHTA and FQGNSA. CDR3 sequence reads: CASSENPISGGTDTQYF. The DNA for the CDR3 is TGTGCCAGCAGCGAAAACCCCATCAGCGGGGGCACAGATACGCAGTATTTT.